Listed below are T cell receptor beta chains from one sample, sequenced in a study of T cell responses to AZD1222 COVID-19 vaccine. TCRdb's copy holds only in-frame clones and misses some; the assay was immunoSEQ multiplex PCR. The sample consists of fewer than 250,000 clones, 85% to 95% of them appearing once. The sequences come from peripheral blood, collected on day 0 of AZD1222 vaccination. These receptors came from an adult in good health. CDR3s leave out the opening cysteine and the closing phenylalanine or tryptophan. Fields, in order: V gene, CDR3 length, clone size, CDR3 protein. Rows give clone size only sometimes, using once, few, many, or a class for an expanded clone.

v_call: TRBV5-1; cdr3_length: 12; clone_size: -; cdr3_aa: ASSLEVPNYGYT
v_call: TRBV7-9; cdr3_length: 16; clone_size: -; cdr3_aa: ASSSPSLGFQGQYEQY
v_call: TRBV4-1; cdr3_length: 14; clone_size: -; cdr3_aa: ASSQGQGASYNEQF
v_call: TRBV5-6; cdr3_length: 13; clone_size: once; cdr3_aa: ASSLVTLGYTEAF
v_call: TRBV3-1/TRBV3-2; cdr3_length: 11; clone_size: -; cdr3_aa: ASSQGENTEAF
v_call: TRBV28; cdr3_length: 10; clone_size: -; cdr3_aa: ASRDRVYEQY
v_call: TRBV2; cdr3_length: 12; clone_size: -; cdr3_aa: ASSDGTGATEQY
v_call: TRBV5-1; cdr3_length: 14; clone_size: -; cdr3_aa: ASSLGLAGGRYEQY
v_call: TRBV11-1; cdr3_length: 13; clone_size: -; cdr3_aa: ASSHGTGANQPQH
v_call: TRBV3-1/TRBV3-2; cdr3_length: 12; clone_size: -; cdr3_aa: ASSQEGDRGGYT
v_call: TRBV6-5; cdr3_length: 11; clone_size: -; cdr3_aa: ASSYSVGGKLF
v_call: TRBV7-8; cdr3_length: 11; clone_size: -; cdr3_aa: ASSLGWEQPQH
v_call: TRBV2; cdr3_length: 14; clone_size: -; cdr3_aa: ATKLGGTGNTGELF
v_call: TRBV19; cdr3_length: 12; clone_size: -; cdr3_aa: ASIAQSSGNTIY
v_call: TRBV9; cdr3_length: 13; clone_size: once; cdr3_aa: ASSAMGQVRDTQY
v_call: TRBV12-3/TRBV12-4; cdr3_length: 11; clone_size: -; cdr3_aa: ASSSDGGTEAF
v_call: TRBV6-5; cdr3_length: 10; clone_size: -; cdr3_aa: ASTPTGGGAF
v_call: TRBV24-1; cdr3_length: 12; clone_size: -; cdr3_aa: ATSDAGSDNEQF
v_call: TRBV2; cdr3_length: 11; clone_size: -; cdr3_aa: ASKKTSGNTIY
v_call: TRBV19; cdr3_length: 13; clone_size: -; cdr3_aa: ASSRRTGINYGYT
v_call: TRBV6-5; cdr3_length: 11; clone_size: -; cdr3_aa: AHKAGGKETQY
v_call: TRBV6-5; cdr3_length: 12; clone_size: -; cdr3_aa: ASSYSGFNYGYT
v_call: TRBV4-3; cdr3_length: 11; clone_size: -; cdr3_aa: ASSQDAEYGYT
v_call: TRBV5-1; cdr3_length: 14; clone_size: -; cdr3_aa: ASSLGTGRIDSPLH
v_call: TRBV13; cdr3_length: 12; clone_size: -; cdr3_aa: ASSSGQGRTGYT
v_call: TRBV7-2; cdr3_length: 11; clone_size: -; cdr3_aa: ASSSRAHDEQF
v_call: TRBV7-4; cdr3_length: 8; clone_size: -; cdr3_aa: GQITGELF
v_call: TRBV11-2; cdr3_length: 12; clone_size: -; cdr3_aa: ASSSTGTPGGQY
v_call: TRBV5-1; cdr3_length: 12; clone_size: -; cdr3_aa: ASSLGFTTYEQY
v_call: TRBV5-1; cdr3_length: 15; clone_size: few; cdr3_aa: ASRTNPGGIGTDTQY
v_call: TRBV5-5; cdr3_length: 10; clone_size: -; cdr3_aa: ASSLDGVGSN
v_call: TRBV6-5; cdr3_length: 13; clone_size: -; cdr3_aa: ASKGQGAKNQPQH
v_call: TRBV5-1; cdr3_length: 12; clone_size: -; cdr3_aa: ASSLVSSANEQF
v_call: TRBV12-2; cdr3_length: 13; clone_size: -; cdr3_aa: ASRQNQGGQLGAF
v_call: TRBV27; cdr3_length: 12; clone_size: -; cdr3_aa: ASSSAILTGELF
v_call: TRBV30; cdr3_length: 12; clone_size: -; cdr3_aa: AWSKGPLLSGYT
v_call: TRBV9; cdr3_length: 12; clone_size: -; cdr3_aa: ASRAGQYNSPLH
v_call: TRBV29-1; cdr3_length: 11; clone_size: -; cdr3_aa: SAARGTEETQY
v_call: TRBV24-1; cdr3_length: 14; clone_size: once; cdr3_aa: ATSAPSGQGAEKLF
v_call: TRBV2; cdr3_length: 12; clone_size: -; cdr3_aa: ATRGFQTNEKLF
v_call: TRBV11-2; cdr3_length: 14; clone_size: -; cdr3_aa: ASSPVGARRNSPLH
v_call: TRBV6-5; cdr3_length: 13; clone_size: -; cdr3_aa: ASSYSKGPAYEQY
v_call: TRBV6-2/TRBV6-3; cdr3_length: 14; clone_size: -; cdr3_aa: ASSYSTEQILETQY
v_call: TRBV14; cdr3_length: 11; clone_size: few; cdr3_aa: ASSQAPKETQY
v_call: TRBV7-2; cdr3_length: 13; clone_size: -; cdr3_aa: ASSLGDQAAYGYT
v_call: TRBV10-2; cdr3_length: 10; clone_size: -; cdr3_aa: ASSRTGDSYT
v_call: TRBV6-5; cdr3_length: 13; clone_size: -; cdr3_aa: ASRGARYGNQPQH
v_call: TRBV28; cdr3_length: 11; clone_size: -; cdr3_aa: ASRRGGTYEQY
v_call: TRBV5-1; cdr3_length: 12; clone_size: -; cdr3_aa: ASSEGAESQPQH
v_call: TRBV9; cdr3_length: 13; clone_size: -; cdr3_aa: ASSVGATGRETQY
v_call: TRBV25-1; cdr3_length: 12; clone_size: -; cdr3_aa: ASSPRGGLNEQY
v_call: TRBV6-5; cdr3_length: 11; clone_size: -; cdr3_aa: ASAGPHPFGYT